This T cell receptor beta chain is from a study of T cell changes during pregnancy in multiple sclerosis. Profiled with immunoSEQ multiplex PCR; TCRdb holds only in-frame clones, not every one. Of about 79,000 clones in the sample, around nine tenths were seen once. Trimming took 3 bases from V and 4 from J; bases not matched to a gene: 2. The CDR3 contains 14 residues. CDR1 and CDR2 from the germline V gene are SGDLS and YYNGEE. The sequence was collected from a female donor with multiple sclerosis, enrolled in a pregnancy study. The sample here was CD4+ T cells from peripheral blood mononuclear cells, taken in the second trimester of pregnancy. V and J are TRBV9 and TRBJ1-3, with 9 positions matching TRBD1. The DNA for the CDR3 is TGTGCCAGCAGCGCCGGACAGGGGGGAAACACCATATATTTT. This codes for CASSAGQGGNTIYF.